The clone carrying this TCR beta chain was seen many times. What it binds is unknown. This sample stems from a study of Graves' ophthalmopathy and Graves' hyperthyroidism. At the level of the study: Stable hyperthyroid donors showed no ophthalmopathy during 18 months follow-up.

The TCR beta CDR3 regions underwent amplification from RNA transcripts. RT-PCR with HTBI primers came first, then second-round multiplex PCR. TCRdb analysed the multiplex PCR reads with MiXCR anew, one entry per CDR3 protein. The repertoire holds 500,000 to 700,000 distinct CDR3 sequences, with approximately 37% as singletons. Study results and caveats: Most expanded clonotypes from thyroid (those above 0.001 frequency) were also found in blood. Researchers report that a 13-signature model separated ophthalmopathy from stable hyperthyroidism, posting about 90% sensitivity and 75% to 84% specificity.

Germline CDR1 is LNHNV and CDR2 is YYDKDF (reference sequence). The CDR3 is 17 amino acids. V was cut by 0 bases and J by 3 bases, with 14 bases left in between. The chain couples TRBV15 to TRBJ2-2, with a weak D call TRBD1 (6 bases). The sample consisted of peripheral blood or thyroid tissue (not recorded which). The TCR originated in an adult man with Graves' hyperthyroidism. This CDR3 is CATSRDLQGDDTGELFF. The DNA for the CDR3 is TGTGCCACCAGCAGAGATCTACAGGGCGACGACACCGGGGAGCTGTTTTTT. The whole variable domain, filled in from reference TRBV15 and TRBJ2-2, reads DAMVIQNPRYQVTQFGKPVTLSCSQTLNHNVMYWYQQKSSQAPKLLFHYYDKDFNNEADTPDNFQSRRPNTSFCFLDIRSPGLGDTAMYLCATSRDLQGDDTGELFFGEGSRLTVL.